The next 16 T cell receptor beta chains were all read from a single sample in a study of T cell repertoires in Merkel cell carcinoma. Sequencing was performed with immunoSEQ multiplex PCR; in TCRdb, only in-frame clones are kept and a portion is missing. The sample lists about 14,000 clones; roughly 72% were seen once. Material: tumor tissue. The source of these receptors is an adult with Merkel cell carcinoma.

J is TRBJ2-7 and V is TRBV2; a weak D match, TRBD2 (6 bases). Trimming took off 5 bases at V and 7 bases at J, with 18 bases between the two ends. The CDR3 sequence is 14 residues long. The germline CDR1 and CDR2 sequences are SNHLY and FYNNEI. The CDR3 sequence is CASSRESGALEQYF. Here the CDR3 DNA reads TGTGCCAGCAGTCGGGAGAGTGGGGCTCTGGAGCAGTACTTC.

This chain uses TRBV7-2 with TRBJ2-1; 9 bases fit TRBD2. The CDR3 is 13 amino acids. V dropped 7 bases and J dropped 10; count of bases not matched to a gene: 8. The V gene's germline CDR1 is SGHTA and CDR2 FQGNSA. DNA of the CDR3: TGTGCCAGCACCTCCCAGCGGGGGGACGAGCAGTTCTTC. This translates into CASTSQRGDEQFF.

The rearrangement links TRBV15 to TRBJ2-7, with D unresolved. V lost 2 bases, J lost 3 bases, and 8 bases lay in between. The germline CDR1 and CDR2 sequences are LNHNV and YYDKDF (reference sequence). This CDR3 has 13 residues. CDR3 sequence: CATSRPDVYEQYF. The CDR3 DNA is TGTGCCACCAGCAGACCGGATGTCTACGAGCAGTACTTC.

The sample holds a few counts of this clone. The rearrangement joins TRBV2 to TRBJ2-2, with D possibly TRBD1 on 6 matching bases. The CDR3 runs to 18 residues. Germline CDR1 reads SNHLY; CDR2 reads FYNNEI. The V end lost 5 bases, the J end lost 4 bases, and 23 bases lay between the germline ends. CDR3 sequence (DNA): TGTGCCAGCAGTATCTTAGAGGCAGGGGCCGCAACCACCGGGGAGCTGTTTTTT. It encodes CASSILEAGAATTGELFF. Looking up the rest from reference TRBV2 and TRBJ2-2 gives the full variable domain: EPEVTQTPSHQVTQMGQEVILRCVPISNHLYFYWYRQILGQKVEFLVSFYNNEISEKSEIFDDQFSVERPDGSNFTLKIRSTKLEDSAMYFCASSILEAGAATTGELFFGEGSRLTVL.

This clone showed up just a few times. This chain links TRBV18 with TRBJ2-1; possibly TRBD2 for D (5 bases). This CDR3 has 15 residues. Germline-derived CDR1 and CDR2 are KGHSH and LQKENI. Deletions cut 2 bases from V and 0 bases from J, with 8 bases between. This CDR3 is CASSPGSGSYNEQFF. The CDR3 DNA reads TGTGCCAGCTCACCAGGCAGCGGCTCCTACAATGAGCAGTTCTTC.

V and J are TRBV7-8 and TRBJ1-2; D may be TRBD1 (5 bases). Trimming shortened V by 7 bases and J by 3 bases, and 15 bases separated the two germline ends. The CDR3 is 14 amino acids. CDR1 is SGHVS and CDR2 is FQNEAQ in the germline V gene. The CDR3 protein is CASTESRGYYGYTF. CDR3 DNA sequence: TGTGCCAGCACCGAGAGCCGGGGGTACTATGGCTACACCTTC. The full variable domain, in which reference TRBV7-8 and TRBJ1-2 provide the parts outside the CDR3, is GAGVSQSPRYKVAKRGQDVALRCDPISGHVSLFWYQQALGQGPEFLTYFQNEAQLDKSGLPSDRFFAERPEGSVSTLKIQRTQQEDSAVYLCASTESRGYYGYTFGSGTRLTVV.

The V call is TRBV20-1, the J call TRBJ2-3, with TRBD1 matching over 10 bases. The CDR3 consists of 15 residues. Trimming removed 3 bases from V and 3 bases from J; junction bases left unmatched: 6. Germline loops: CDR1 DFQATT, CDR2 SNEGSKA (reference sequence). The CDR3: CSASDRDRGTDTQYF. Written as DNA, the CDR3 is TGCAGTGCTAGTGACCGGGACAGGGGAACAGATACGCAGTATTTT.

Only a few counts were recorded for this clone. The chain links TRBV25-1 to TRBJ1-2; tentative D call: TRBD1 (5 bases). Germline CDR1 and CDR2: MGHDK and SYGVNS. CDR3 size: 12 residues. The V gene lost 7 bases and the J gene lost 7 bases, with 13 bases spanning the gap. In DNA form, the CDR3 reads TGTGCCAGCATGGGGATGGGGCCTGGCTACACCTTC. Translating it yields CASMGMGPGYTF.

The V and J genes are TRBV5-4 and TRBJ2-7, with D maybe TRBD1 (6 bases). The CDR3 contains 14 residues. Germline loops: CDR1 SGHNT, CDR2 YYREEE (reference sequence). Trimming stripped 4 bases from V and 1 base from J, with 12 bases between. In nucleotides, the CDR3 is TGTGCCAGCAGCCTAATACAGGGTTCCTACGAGCAGTACTTC. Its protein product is CASSLIQGSYEQYF.

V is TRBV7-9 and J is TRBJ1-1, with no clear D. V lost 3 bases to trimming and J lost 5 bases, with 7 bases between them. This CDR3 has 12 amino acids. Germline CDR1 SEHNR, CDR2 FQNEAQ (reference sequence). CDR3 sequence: CASSLGATEAFF. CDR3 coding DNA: TGTGCCAGCAGCTTGGGAGCTACTGAAGCTTTCTTT. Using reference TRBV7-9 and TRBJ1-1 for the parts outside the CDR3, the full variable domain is DTGVSQNPRHKITKRGQNVTFRCDPISEHNRLYWYRQTLGQGPEFLTYFQNEAQLEKSRLLSDRFSAERPKGSFSTLEIQRTEQGDSAMYLCASSLGATEAFFGQGTRLTVV.

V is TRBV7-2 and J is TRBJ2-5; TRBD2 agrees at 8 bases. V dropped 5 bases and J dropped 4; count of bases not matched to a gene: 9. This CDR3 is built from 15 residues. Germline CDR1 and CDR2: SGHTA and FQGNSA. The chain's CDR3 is CASSRGGTERETQYF. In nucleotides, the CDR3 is TGTGCCAGCAGCCGGGGGGGGACTGAACGAGAGACCCAGTACTTC.

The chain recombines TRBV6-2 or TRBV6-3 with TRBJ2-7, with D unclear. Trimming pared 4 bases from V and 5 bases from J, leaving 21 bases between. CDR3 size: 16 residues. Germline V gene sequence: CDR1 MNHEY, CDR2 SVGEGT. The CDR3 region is CASSSPSFLGYNEQYF. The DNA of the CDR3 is TGTGCCAGCAGTTCGCCGTCCTTCCTCGGATACAACGAGCAGTACTTC.

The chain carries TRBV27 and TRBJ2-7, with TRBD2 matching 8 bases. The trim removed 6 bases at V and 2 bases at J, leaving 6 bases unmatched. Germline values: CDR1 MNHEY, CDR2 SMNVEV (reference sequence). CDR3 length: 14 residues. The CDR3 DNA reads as TGTGCCAGCAGCTATAGCGGGGCGGCCTACGAGCAGTACTTC. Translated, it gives CASSYSGAAYEQYF.

The CDR3 coding sequence is TGTGCCAGCAGCCCTAGAAGGGACGGCACTGAAGCTTTCTTT. Its protein is CASSPRRDGTEAFF. J is TRBJ1-1 and V is TRBV5-6; D perhaps matches TRBD1 (5 bases). This CDR3 spans 14 amino acids. CDR1 is SGHDT and CDR2 is YYEEEE in the germline V gene. Trimming shortened V by 4 bases and J by 4 bases, and 14 bases separated the two germline ends.

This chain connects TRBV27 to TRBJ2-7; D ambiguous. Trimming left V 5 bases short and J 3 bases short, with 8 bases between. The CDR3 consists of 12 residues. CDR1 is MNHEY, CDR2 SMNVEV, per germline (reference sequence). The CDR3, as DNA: TGTGCCAGCAGTCCGGGTTTCTACGAGCAGTACTTC. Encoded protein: CASSPGFYEQYF.

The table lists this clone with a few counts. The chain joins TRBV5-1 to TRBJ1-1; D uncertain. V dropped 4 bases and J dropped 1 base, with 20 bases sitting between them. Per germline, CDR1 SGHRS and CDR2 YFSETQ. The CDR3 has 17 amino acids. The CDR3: CASSLHRHSLSNTEAFF. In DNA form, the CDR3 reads TGCGCCAGCAGCCTACATAGACACTCCTTGTCGAACACTGAAGCTTTCTTT.